This T cell receptor (beta chain) emerged from a study of T cells in Graves' hyperthyroidism and ophthalmopathy. About the research overall: Initial diagnosis, before any treatment, was when peripheral blood was collected.

Amplified TCR beta CDR3 regions derived from RNA transcripts. Carried out on the TCR CDR3, a first-round RT-PCR used the HTBI primer set. A single record per CDR3 protein comes from TCRdb applying MiXCR to the multiplex PCR reads. The sample has around 700,000 distinct CDR3 sequences; over 35% are singletons. Criteria for exclusion of patients were uncontrolled infection, other autoimmune disease, pregnancy or lactation. The table lists this clonotype with a count of one. Germline CDR1 is SEHNR and CDR2 is FQNEAQ (reference sequence). The V gene lost 6 bases and the J gene lost 4 bases, with 13 bases spanning the gap. This CDR3 region has 14 residues.

The sample comprised blood. The chain combines TRBV7-9 with TRBJ1-3; D remains ambiguous. The TCR sequence derives from a woman in her thirties or forties with Graves' hyperthyroidism. CDR3 residues: CASRIGGLGNTIYF. CDR3 bases: TGTGCCAGCAGGATAGGAGGCCTGGGAAACACCATATATTTT.